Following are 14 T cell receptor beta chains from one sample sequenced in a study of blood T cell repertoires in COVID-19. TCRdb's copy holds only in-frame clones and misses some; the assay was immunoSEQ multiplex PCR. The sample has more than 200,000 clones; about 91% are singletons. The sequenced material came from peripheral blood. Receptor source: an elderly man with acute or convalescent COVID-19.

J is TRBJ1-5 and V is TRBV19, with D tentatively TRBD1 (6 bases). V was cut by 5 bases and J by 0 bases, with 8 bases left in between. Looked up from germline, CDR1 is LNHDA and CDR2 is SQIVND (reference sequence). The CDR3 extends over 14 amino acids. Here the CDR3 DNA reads TGTGCCAGTAGTGGACAGATTAGCAATCAGCCCCAGCATTTT. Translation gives CASSGQISNQPQHF.

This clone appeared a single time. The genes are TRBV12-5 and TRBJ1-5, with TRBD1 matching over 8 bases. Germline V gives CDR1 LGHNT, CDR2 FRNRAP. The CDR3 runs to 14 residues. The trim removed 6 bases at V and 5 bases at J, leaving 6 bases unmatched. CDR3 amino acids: CASGQGAWDQPQHF. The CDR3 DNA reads TGTGCTAGTGGGCAGGGGGCTTGGGATCAGCCCCAGCATTTT.

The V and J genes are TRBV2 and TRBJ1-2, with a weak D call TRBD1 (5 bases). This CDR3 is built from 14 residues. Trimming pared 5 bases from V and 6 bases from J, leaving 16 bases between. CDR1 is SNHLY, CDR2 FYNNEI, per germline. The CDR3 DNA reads TGTGCCAGCAGTAAGCAGGGTTTAAGGGATGGCTACACCTTC. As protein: CASSKQGLRDGYTF. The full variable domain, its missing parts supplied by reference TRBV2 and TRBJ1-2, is EPEVTQTPSHQVTQMGQEVILRCVPISNHLYFYWYRQILGQKVEFLVSFYNNEISEKSEIFDDQFSVERPDGSNFTLKIRSTKLEDSAMYFCASSKQGLRDGYTFGSGTRLTVV.

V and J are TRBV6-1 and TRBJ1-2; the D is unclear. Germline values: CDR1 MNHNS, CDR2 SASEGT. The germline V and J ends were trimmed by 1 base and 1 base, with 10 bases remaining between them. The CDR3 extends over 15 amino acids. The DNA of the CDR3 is TGTGCCAGCAGTGAAGTGGGCAGCTTTAACTATGGCTACACCTTC. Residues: CASSEVGSFNYGYTF.

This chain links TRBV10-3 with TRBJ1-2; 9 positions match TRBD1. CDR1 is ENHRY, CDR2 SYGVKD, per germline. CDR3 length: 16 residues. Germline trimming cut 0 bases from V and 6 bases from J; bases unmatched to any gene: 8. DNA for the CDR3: TGTGCCATCAGTGAGTCGTTTTTACAGGGGGCGGATGGCTACACCTTC. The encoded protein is CAISESFLQGADGYTF.

DNA for the CDR3: TGTGCCAGTAGTATGAGCATTTCCTACAATGAGCAGTTCTTC. Translation: CASSMSISYNEQFF. This rearrangement joins TRBV19 to TRBJ2-1; D is ambiguous. Germline V gene sequence: CDR1 LNHDA, CDR2 SQIVND (reference sequence). V gave up 3 bases and J gave up 1 base, with 7 bases separating them. CDR3 length equals 14 residues.

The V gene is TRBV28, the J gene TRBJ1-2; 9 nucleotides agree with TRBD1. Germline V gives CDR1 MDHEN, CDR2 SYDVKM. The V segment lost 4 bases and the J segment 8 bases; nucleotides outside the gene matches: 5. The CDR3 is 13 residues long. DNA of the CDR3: TGTGCCAGCAGTTCGGGACAGGGCGGGGGCTACACCTTC. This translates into CASSSGQGGGYTF.

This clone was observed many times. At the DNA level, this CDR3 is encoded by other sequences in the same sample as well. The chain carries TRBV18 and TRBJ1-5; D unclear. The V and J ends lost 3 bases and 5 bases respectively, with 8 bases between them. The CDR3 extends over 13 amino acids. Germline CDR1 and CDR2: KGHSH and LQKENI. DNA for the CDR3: TGTGCCAGCTCACCTGGCGGCGATCAGCCCCAGCATTTT. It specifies CASSPGGDQPQHF. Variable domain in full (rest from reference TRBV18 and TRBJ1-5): NAGVMQNPRHLVRRRGQEARLRCSPMKGHSHVYWYRQLPEEGLKFMVYLQKENIIDESGMPKERFSAEFPKEGPSILRIQQVVRGDSAAYFCASSPGGDQPQHFGDGTRLSIL.

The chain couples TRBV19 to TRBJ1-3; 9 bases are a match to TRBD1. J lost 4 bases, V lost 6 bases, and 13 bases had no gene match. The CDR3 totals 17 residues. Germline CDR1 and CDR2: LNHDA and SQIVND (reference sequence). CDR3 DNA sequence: TGTGCCAGTAGCCTACCTAACAGGGGGCGACGGGGAAACACCATATATTTT. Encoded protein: CASSLPNRGRRGNTIYF.

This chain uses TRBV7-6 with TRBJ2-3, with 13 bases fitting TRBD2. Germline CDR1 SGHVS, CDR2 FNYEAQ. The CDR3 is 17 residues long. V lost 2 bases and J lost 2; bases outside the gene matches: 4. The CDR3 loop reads CASSLQLAGGNTDTQYF. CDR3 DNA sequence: TGTGCCAGCAGCTTACAACTAGCGGGGGGGAACACAGATACGCAGTATTTT.

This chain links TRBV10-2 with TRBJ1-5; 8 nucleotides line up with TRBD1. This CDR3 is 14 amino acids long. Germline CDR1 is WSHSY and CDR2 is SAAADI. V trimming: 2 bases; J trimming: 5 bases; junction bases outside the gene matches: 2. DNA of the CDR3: TGCGCCAGCAGTGAGGGACAGGGCGATCAGCCCCAGCATTTT. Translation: CASSEGQGDQPQHF.

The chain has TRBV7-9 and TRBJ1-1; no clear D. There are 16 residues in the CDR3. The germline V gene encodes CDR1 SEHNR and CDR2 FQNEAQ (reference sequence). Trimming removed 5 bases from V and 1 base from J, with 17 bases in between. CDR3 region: CASSPQGGYSNTEAFF. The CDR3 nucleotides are TGTGCCAGCAGCCCTCAAGGAGGGTATTCGAACACTGAAGCTTTCTTT.

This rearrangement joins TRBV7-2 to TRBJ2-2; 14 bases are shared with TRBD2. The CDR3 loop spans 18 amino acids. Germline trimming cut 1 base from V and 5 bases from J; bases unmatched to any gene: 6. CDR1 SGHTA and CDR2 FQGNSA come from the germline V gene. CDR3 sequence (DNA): TGTGCCAGCAGCTTAGTCGGGACTAGCGGGGGTGGGACCGGGGAGCTGTTTTTT. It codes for CASSLVGTSGGGTGELFF.

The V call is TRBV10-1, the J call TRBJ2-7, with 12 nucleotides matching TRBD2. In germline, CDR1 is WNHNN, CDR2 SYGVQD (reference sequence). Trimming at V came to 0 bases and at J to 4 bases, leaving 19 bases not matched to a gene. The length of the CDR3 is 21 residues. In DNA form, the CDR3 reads TGCGCCAGCAGTGAGTCGATAAAAGGACTAGCGGGAAGTCAGGCTCTGTACGAGCAGTACTTC. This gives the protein CASSESIKGLAGSQALYEQYF.